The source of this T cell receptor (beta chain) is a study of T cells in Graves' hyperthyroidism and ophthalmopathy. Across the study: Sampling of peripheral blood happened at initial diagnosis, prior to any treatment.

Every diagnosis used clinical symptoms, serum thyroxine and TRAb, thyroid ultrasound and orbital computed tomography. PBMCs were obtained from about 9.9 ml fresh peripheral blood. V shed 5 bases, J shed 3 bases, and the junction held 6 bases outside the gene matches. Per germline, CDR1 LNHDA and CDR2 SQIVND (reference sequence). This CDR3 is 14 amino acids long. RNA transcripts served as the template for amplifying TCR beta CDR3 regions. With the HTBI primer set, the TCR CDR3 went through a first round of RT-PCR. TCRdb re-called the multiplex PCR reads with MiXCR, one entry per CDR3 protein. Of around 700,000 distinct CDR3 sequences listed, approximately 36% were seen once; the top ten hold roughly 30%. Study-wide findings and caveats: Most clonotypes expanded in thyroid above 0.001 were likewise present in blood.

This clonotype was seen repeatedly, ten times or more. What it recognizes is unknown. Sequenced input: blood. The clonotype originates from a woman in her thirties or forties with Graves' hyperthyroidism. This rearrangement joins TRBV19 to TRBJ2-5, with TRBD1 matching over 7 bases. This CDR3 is CASSPTGRKETQYF. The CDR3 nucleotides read TGTGCCAGTAGTCCGACAGGGCGTAAAGAGACCCAGTACTTC.